This T cell receptor (beta chain) was observed in a study of shared clonotypes between healthy human individuals (dated by TCRdb to between 2020 and 2021). For the wider study: Three men and a couple of women, aged 18 to 49 years, made up the cohort. Blood TCR repertoires of a handful of healthy adults were deeply sequenced to estimate repertoire size and the extent of clonotype sharing between individuals. Leukapheresis yielded between about 0.9 and 8.9 billion PBMCs per donor. To increase sequencing depth and limit assay-specific biases, different laboratories used diverse techniques to prepare libraries and sequence TCR repertoires. For each donor, three plates each were used for CD4 naive and CD4 memory, two plates were used for CD8 naive, and one plate was used for CD8 memory.

From a lookup of the germline V gene, CDR1 and CDR2 are SQVTM and ANQGSEA. The CDR3 starts with the cysteine, ends with the phenylalanine, and has 11 residues. This entry keeps only the CDR3 DNA: 33 bases, framed from base 1. Trimming at the junction amounts to 4 bases on V and 5 bases on J, and the germline ends lie 9 bases apart. Healthy HIV-negative adults with no recently reported acute infections or vaccinations were included as donors. Only Caucasian adults living in Nashville, Tennessee, USA were represented among the donors. CD4+ T cells were enriched by magnetic negative selection, after which naive cells were positively selected on CD45RA and the negative fraction was taken as the memory subset. Blood was collected by leukapheresis, and PBMCs were isolated by Ficoll-Histopaque density gradient centrifugation and then cryopreserved in liquid nitrogen vapor phase. Purity and quantity of every magnetically sorted T cell population were checked by analytical flow cytometry. Each sorted fraction had its genomic DNA isolated and then quantified by UV absorbance on a Nanodrop 2000c.

Using the deep immunoSEQ assay, multiplex PCR amplified TCR CDR3 regions from genomic DNA. Extracted genomic DNA from each cell subset was spread evenly across all wells of several immunoSEQ 96-well plates, with each plate serving as a replicate. For sorted subsets, about 200 ng genomic DNA, equal to 30,000 or so T cell genomes, was loaded into each replicate PCR. The purified libraries were quantified using a Qubit 3.0 fluorometer, sized with a Bioanalyzer 2100, and then quantified again using the KAPA Library Quantification kit. Every immunoSEQ 96-well plate was sequenced on a dedicated single-read 150-cycle Illumina NextSeq 550 flow cell. The source study handled its data this way. The immunoSEQ output contained only junctional sequences without quality scores, so filtering could not match that applied to full-length reads. To assign V/J genes and CDR3, sequences were annotated using PyIR, a Python wrapper for IgBLAST v1.9, with IMGT germline references. Reads were filtered out if the reads had weak V/J assignments (E-value above 1e-6), no CDR3, stop codons, out-of-frame junctions, or ambiguous translated residues. V3J clonotypes were defined as sequences sharing an identical inferred V gene, J gene, and CDR3 amino acid sequence. Percentage overlap between repertoires was computed as shared unique clonotypes divided by the size of the smaller repertoire. RTK rarefaction, the Chao1 estimator, and Recon v2.1 estimates of unobserved clonotypes were used to assess repertoire richness. Generation probabilities for all TCRbeta clonotypes obtained by the gDNA method from several donors were computed using OLGA. Not all clones reach the TCRdb copy of this immuneACCESS table, which keeps in-frame sequences only. Checked studies attribute under half of the gap to unresolved V genes and leave the rest unexplained. Clone size and the V and J calls come from that table; the DNA yielded D and trimming. The sample table records roughly 2,300,000 clones; less than 95% of these occur just once. The ten largest clonotypes hold about 0.41% of the sample.

What the work shows at the level of the full study, not this receptor alone: Naive subsets generally had larger estimated clonotype richness than memory subsets did. Compared with non-shared clonotypes, the clonotypes found in all four sorted-subset donors had higher generation probabilities. Because the study included only a small number of donors, the genetic and exposure-history diversity represented was limited. Rarefaction of sorted-subset datasets indicated incomplete sequencing despite the large sequencing depth. Pairwise subsampling led to the expectation that sequencing depth would affect the degree of clonotype sharing among donors. Across a few donors, about 5.2% of naive CD4, approximately 3.5% of naive CD8, 2% to 2.5% of memory CD4, and about 0.44% of memory CD8 clonotypes were shared. Sampling was limited to blood, and TCR repertoires in tissue likely differ from TCR repertoires in blood.

On this clone: Its antigen is currently not known. No much larger clone is present one base from it, and per-base qualities are unavailable.

This sequence originates from a man aged 18 to 35 in good health. Some clones in this sample may be carry-over from other donors' samples. Sequenced input: naive CD4+ T cells from PBMCs. This sample's cell subset or site label indicates: CD45RA+ positively selected. Here the chain combines TRBV29-1 and TRBJ2-7; a tentative D match to TRBD1 spans 5 bases. The CDR3 protein: CSVARRDEQYF. In nucleotides, the sequence is TGCAGCGTTGCTCGCAGGGACGAGCAGTACTTC.